Only a few counts were recorded for the clone carrying this TCR beta chain. The sample is drawn from a study of molecular identifiers for immune sequencing clone quantification. In germline, CDR1 is SGHDT, CDR2 YYEEEE. This CDR3 contains 16 residues. The trim removed 4 bases at V and 2 bases at J, leaving 7 bases unmatched. Previously reported methods and listed TCR primers produced the bulk TCR libraries. TCRdb ran MiXCR on the PCR reads and lists one entry per CDR3 protein. The repertoire consists of approximately 670,000 distinct CDR3 sequences, with 15% to 20% occurring once and the leading ten covering roughly 0.83%.

The origin of this receptor is a human donor in good health. Some libraries in this study had Jurkat cell RNA spiked in. The chain couples TRBV5-6 to TRBJ2-5; 11 positions match TRBD1. Material for sequencing was naive CD8+ T cells from blood, with Jurkat cell RNA spiked in. Stated subset: FACS-sorted CD8+CD4-CCR7+CD45RA+ naive T cells. Written as DNA, the CDR3 is TGTGCCAGCAGCACCTGGACAGGGGGCAAACAAGAGACCCAGTACTTC. Its translation is CASSTWTGGKQETQYF.